What follows is one T cell receptor (beta chain) and its context. The antigen is not known. This record comes from a study of blood T cells in healthy people across ages. Findings of the study overall: It was not possible, with unsorted PBMCs, to conclusively compare naive and antigen-experienced cells. Higher diversity and more naive CD4+ cells were features of long-lived donors, compared to aged donors. The study found TCR beta diversity correlated strongly with naive T cell percentage.

The germline V gene has CDR1 ENHRY and CDR2 SYGVKD. V lost 2 bases to trimming and J lost 4 bases; unmatched junction nucleotides: 5. The CDR3 is 15 amino acids. Primers used in a second PCR of about 6 to 12 cycles were a sample-barcoded 5' primer and a J-beta primer mix. Every sample gave at least 3 million paired-end reads containing CDR3. TCRdb re-derived calls from the 5' RACE reads in MiXCR, one entry per CDR3 protein. Here the sample spans around 750,000 distinct CDR3 sequences, roughly 53% being singletons. The sample consisted of blood. The origin of this receptor is a man older than 75 in good health. This chain connects TRBV10-3 to TRBJ2-7; 10 positions match TRBD2. CDR3 bases: TGTGCCATCAGTGAGGCCGGGACTAGCGTTTACGAGCAGTACTTC. It translates to CAISEAGTSVYEQYF.